Below are 29 T cell receptor beta chains sequenced from a single sample in a study of vaccination effects on CD4 cells after COVID-19. Assay: immunoSEQ multiplex PCR; the TCRdb copy retains only in-frame clones and omits some. The repertoire holds 30,000 to 40,000 clones, approximately 70% seen once, with 30% to 40% in the top ten. For these receptors, no antigen is known. Expansion with viral peptide pools was applied to antigen-specific CD4+ T cells by the ViraFEST assay prior to sequencing. Once cultured for roughly 10 days, the cells underwent separation to obtain CD4+ T cells. Confirmation by PCR established that the person had SARS-CoV-2 infection between March and December 2020. The sample here was CD4+ T cells from PBMCs cultured with a peptide pool, taken before COVID-19 vaccination. Receptors originate from a human donor who had a prior SARS-CoV-2 infection.

This clone occurred a few times. The chain recombines TRBV5-1 with TRBJ1-3; D uncertain. V dropped 0 bases and J dropped 2 bases, with 12 bases sitting between them. There are 16 residues in the CDR3. CDR1 and CDR2 from the germline V gene are SGHRS and YFSETQ. Written as DNA, the CDR3 is TGCGCCAGCAGCTTGGCTCGGGGAATCGCTGGAAACACCATATATTTT. Translation gives CASSLARGIAGNTIYF.

The chain uses TRBV1 and TRBJ2-3; no DNA check was done on the table's D call, TRBD2. TRBV1 is tagged as a pseudogene. CDR3 length: 15 residues. CDR3 nucleotide sequence: TGCACCAGCACTTTACTTGCGGGAGAAACAGATACGCAGTATTTT. Translation: CTSTLLAGETDTQYF.

This sequence joins TRBV6-2 or TRBV6-3 and TRBJ2-7; 16 positions agree with TRBD2. The CDR3 spans 14 residues. With 5 bases clipped from V and 9 bases from J, the junction kept 4 bases outside the gene matches. CDR1 is MNHEY and CDR2 is SVGEGT in the germline V gene. CDR3 protein: CASSGGLAGGAQYF. CDR3 sequence (DNA): TGTGCCAGCAGTGGGGGACTAGCGGGAGGGGCGCAGTACTTC.

This clone was counted between two and nine times. The chain has TRBV2 and TRBJ2-7; D is perhaps TRBD1 (6 bases). This CDR3 comprises 13 residues. Trimming shortened V by 8 bases and J by 2 bases, and 13 bases separated the two germline ends. Germline CDR1 SNHLY, CDR2 FYNNEI. CDR3 nucleotides: TGTGCCAGCGTAGCAGGGGCGACCTACGAGCAGTACTTC. Translation gives CASVAGATYEQYF.

The chain recombines TRBV4-2 with TRBJ2-1; D is uncertain. Deletions cut 0 bases from V and 0 bases from J, with 9 bases between. The CDR3 runs 16 residues. CDR1 is LGHNA, CDR2 YNFKEQ, per germline. The DNA of the CDR3 is TGTGCCAGCAGCCAAGATCCTATCAGCTCCTACAATGAGCAGTTCTTC. The encoded protein is CASSQDPISSYNEQFF.

This sequence joins TRBV4-1 and TRBJ2-3; 9 bases are shared with TRBD2. This CDR3 comprises 17 residues. V lost 0 bases to trimming and J lost 4 bases; unmatched junction nucleotides: 8. CDR1 and CDR2 from the germline V gene are MGHRA and YSYEKL. CDR3 in amino acids: CASSQDRGSGSPDTQYF. The CDR3 coding sequence is TGCGCCAGCAGCCAAGATCGTGGTAGCGGGAGCCCAGATACGCAGTATTTT.

The chain employs TRBV11-2 and TRBJ2-1; D gene unclear. Germline V lookup: CDR1 SGHAT, CDR2 FQNNGV. This CDR3 contains 14 residues. V lost 4 bases and J 0 bases, leaving 7 bases between the germline ends. The CDR3 loop reads CASSYGSSYNEQFF. In DNA form, the CDR3 reads TGTGCCAGCAGCTACGGTAGCTCCTACAATGAGCAGTTCTTC.

This chain connects TRBV24-1 to TRBJ2-3; 12 nucleotides match TRBD2. CDR3 size: 17 residues. V trimming: 4 bases; J trimming: 5 bases; junction bases outside the gene matches: 9. The germline CDR1 and CDR2 sequences are KGHDR and SFDVKD. This chain's CDR3 is CATSDPVASGREDTQYF. The CDR3 bases are TGTGCCACCAGTGACCCCGTTGCTAGCGGGAGGGAAGATACGCAGTATTTT.

The V gene is TRBV5-1, the J gene TRBJ2-3, with 8 positions matching TRBD2. Germline V lookup: CDR1 SGHRS, CDR2 YFSETQ. Unmatched junction bases numbered 19, after V lost 7 bases and J lost 3 bases. The CDR3 totals 18 residues. The CDR3 DNA follows: TGCGCCAGCTCCCCTCCCCTTGGGCGGGGGGCCTCTACAGATACGCAGTATTTT. As protein: CASSPPLGRGASTDTQYF.

The chain has TRBV6-5 and TRBJ2-3; 11 positions match TRBD1. Germline lookup yields CDR1 MNHEY and CDR2 SVGAGI. There are 15 residues in the CDR3. The ends lost 5 bases at V and 4 bases at J; junction bases unmatched: 5. This CDR3 is CASSTDRGRADTQYF. In DNA, the CDR3 is TGTGCCAGCAGTACGGACAGGGGGCGCGCAGATACGCAGTATTTT.

This sequence joins TRBV6-6 and TRBJ1-1; D gene unclear. Germline V CDR1 and CDR2: MNHNY, SVGAGI (reference sequence). The CDR3 sequence is 13 residues long. V lost 2 bases and J 6 bases, leaving 10 bases between the germline ends. CDR3 nucleotide sequence: TGTGCCAGCAGTTACCGCGGGGTACCTGAAGCTTTCTTT. Translation gives CASSYRGVPEAFF.

V and J are TRBV4-3 and TRBJ1-1, with D possibly matching TRBD1 (5 bases). CDR1 LGHNA and CDR2 YSLEER come from the germline V gene. Trimming stripped 1 base from V and 7 bases from J, with 10 bases between. The CDR3 consists of 13 residues. DNA of the CDR3: TGCGCCAGCAGCCAAGTCTTGACAGTTGAAGCTTTCTTT. Its protein product is CASSQVLTVEAFF.

V is TRBV6-5 and J is TRBJ1-2, with TRBD1 matching 9 bases. After removal of 6 bases from V and 8 bases from J, the junction contained 13 bases not matched to a gene. This CDR3 is built from 15 residues. Germline V gene sequence: CDR1 MNHEY, CDR2 SVGAGI. The CDR3 here is CASRGGTGGARGYTF. DNA for the CDR3: TGTGCCAGCAGAGGGGGCACAGGGGGCGCGAGGGGCTACACCTTC.

This chain uses TRBV7-2 with TRBJ1-4; tentative D call: TRBD1 (5 bases). V was trimmed by 3 bases and J by 3 bases, leaving 11 bases between them. The CDR3 sequence is 15 residues long. Germline V gives CDR1 SGHTA, CDR2 FQGNSA. CDR3 residues: CASSLAGRANEKLFF. Here the CDR3 DNA reads TGTGCCAGCAGCTTGGCAGGCAGGGCTAATGAAAAACTGTTTTTT.

V gene TRBV6-2 or TRBV6-3 combines with J gene TRBJ1-5; D possibly corresponds to TRBD1 (6 bases). V was cut by 5 bases and J by 2 bases, with 16 bases left in between. The CDR3 has 16 amino acids. Germline V gives CDR1 MNHEY, CDR2 SVGEGT. CDR3 amino acids: CASSRSQGLGNQPQHF. The CDR3 DNA follows: TGTGCCAGCAGTCGTTCTCAGGGGCTGGGCAATCAGCCCCAGCATTTT.

The V and J genes are TRBV7-9 and TRBJ1-1; D is perhaps TRBD1 (5 bases). Germline V gene sequence: CDR1 SEHNR, CDR2 FQNEAQ (reference sequence). Deletions cut 5 bases from V and 2 bases from J, with 15 bases between. CDR3 size: 15 residues. The CDR3 DNA sequence: TGTGCCAGCAGCCCCAGGGCAGCGGGTAACACTGAAGCTTTCTTT. This translates into CASSPRAAGNTEAFF.

The CDR3 protein is CASSESRETSYEQYF. The DNA of the CDR3 is TGCGCCAGCAGTGAGTCCCGGGAGACCTCCTACGAGCAGTACTTC. The rearrangement uses TRBV10-1 and TRBJ2-7; possible D gene TRBD2, 6 bases. The CDR3 totals 15 residues. Trimming took 0 bases from V and 0 from J, leaving 9 bases between them. In germline, CDR1 is WNHNN, CDR2 SYGVQD (reference sequence).

The chain employs TRBV6-2 or TRBV6-3 and TRBJ2-5; 8 bases are shared with TRBD2. The V gene end was trimmed by 1 base and the J gene end by 4 bases; junction bases not matched to a gene: 8. CDR1 is MNHEY and CDR2 is SVGEGT in the germline V gene. This CDR3 spans 16 amino acids. The CDR3 spells CASSYWVAGWAETQYF. CDR3 coding DNA: TGTGCCAGCAGTTACTGGGTAGCGGGATGGGCAGAGACCCAGTACTTC.

Turning to this clone: One end of the junction fails to match germline, which may point to a read error. The rearrangement links TRBV7-7 to TRBJ1-4, with 8 bases fitting TRBD1. This CDR3 comprises 15 residues. Germline assignment: CDR1 SSHAT and CDR2 FNYEAQ (reference sequence). In DNA form, the CDR3 reads TGTGCTAGCAGCCGTCGGACAGGGTCGGACGAAAAACTGTTTTTT. Amino acid sequence: CASSRRTGSDEKLFF.

This chain's CDR3 is CASSLVGTSGGEQFF. The CDR3 region has the DNA TGTGCCAGCAGCTTAGTTGGGACTAGCGGGGGAGAGCAGTTCTTC. The chain uses TRBV11-3 and TRBJ2-1; TRBD2 matches at 14 bases. Germline lookup yields CDR1 SGHNT and CDR2 YENEEA. The CDR3 loop spans 15 amino acids. Trimming removed 1 base from V and 10 bases from J; junction bases left unmatched: 3.

The chain uses TRBV24-1 and TRBJ2-2, with 10 bases identical to TRBD1. Per germline, CDR1 KGHDR and CDR2 SFDVKD. There are 18 residues in the CDR3. J gave up 3 bases and V 0 bases, and 6 bases lay outside the gene matches. CDR3: CATSDLSGQGDYTGELFF. In nucleotides, the CDR3 is TGTGCCACCAGTGATTTGAGTGGACAGGGGGACTACACCGGGGAGCTGTTTTTT.

J is TRBJ2-2 and V is TRBV12-1; TRBD1 is the table's D call and was not checked against the DNA. TRBV12-1 is shown as a pseudogene. The CDR3 consists of 14 residues. CDR3 coding DNA: TGTGCCGGCGAAGGGACAGGGGGCCCCGGGGAGCTGTTTTTT. Protein sequence: CAGEGTGGPGELFF.

The genes are TRBV12-3 or TRBV12-4 and TRBJ1-6, with D unclear. V was cut by 3 bases and J by 10 bases, with 7 bases left in between. The CDR3 has 12 residues. CDR3 sequence: CASSLVGSPLHF. CDR3 nucleotides: TGTGCCAGCAGTTTGGTAGGATCACCCCTCCACTTT.

The chain carries TRBV4-1 and TRBJ1-3; TRBD1 is a possible D gene (5 bases). Germline loops: CDR1 MGHRA, CDR2 YSYEKL. The V gene lost 5 bases and the J gene lost 4 bases, with 18 bases spanning the gap. This CDR3 is built from 16 residues. The CDR3: CASSKNPGTVGNTIYF. CDR3 nucleotide sequence: TGCGCCAGCAGCAAAAACCCCGGGACCGTCGGAAACACCATATATTTT.

This chain connects TRBV18 to TRBJ2-2; 11 bases agree with TRBD2. V shed 3 bases, J shed 5 bases, and the junction held 8 bases outside the gene matches. Germline lookup yields CDR1 KGHSH and CDR2 LQKENI. The CDR3 loop spans 17 amino acids. The CDR3 sequence: CASSPPTSGGPTGELFF. CDR3 in DNA: TGTGCCAGCTCACCCCCTACTAGCGGGGGTCCAACCGGGGAGCTGTTTTTT. Drawing the rest from reference TRBV18 and TRBJ2-2, the complete variable domain is NAGVMQNPRHLVRRRGQEARLRCSPMKGHSHVYWYRQLPEEGLKFMVYLQKENIIDESGMPKERFSAEFPKEGPSILRIQQVVRGDSAAYFCASSPPTSGGPTGELFFGEGSRLTVL.

In DNA, the CDR3 is TGTGCCAGCAAACAGGGAAACACCATATATTTT. This translates into CASKQGNTIYF. The chain has TRBV3-1 (or the pseudogene TRBV3-2) and TRBJ1-3; D uncertain. The CDR3 has 11 amino acids. V was cut by 7 bases and J by 4 bases, with 5 bases left in between. Per the germline V gene, CDR1 is LGHDT and CDR2 is YNNKEL (reference sequence).

V usage is TRBV19 and J usage is TRBJ2-1, with 10 bases lining up with TRBD2. J was trimmed by 6 bases and V by 9 bases; bases with no gene match: 11. Germline V gives CDR1 LNHDA, CDR2 SQIVND (reference sequence). The CDR3 runs to 15 residues. The CDR3 is CASNPRLAGVNEQFF. In nucleotides, the CDR3 is TGTGCCAGCAACCCCCGGCTAGCGGGAGTCAATGAGCAGTTCTTC. Drawing the rest from reference TRBV19 and TRBJ2-1, the complete variable domain is DGGITQSPKYLFRKEGQNVTLSCEQNLNHDAMYWYRQDPGQGLRLIYYSQIVNDFQKGDIAEGYSVSREKKESFPLTVTSAQKNPTAFYLCASNPRLAGVNEQFFGPGTRLTVL.

The V gene is TRBV2, the J gene TRBJ1-4, with D possibly TRBD1 on 6 matching bases. Trimming shortened V by 4 bases and J by 8 bases, and 11 bases separated the two germline ends. Germline V lookup: CDR1 SNHLY, CDR2 FYNNEI. CDR3 length equals 13 residues. The CDR3 coding sequence is TGTGCCAGCAGTGGGGTGGACAGAGAAAAACTGTTTTTT. Residues: CASSGVDREKLFF.

The CDR3 sequence is CASSSGGYEQFF. The CDR3 DNA sequence: TGTGCCAGCAGTTCCGGGGGGTATGAGCAGTTCTTC. This chain uses TRBV12-3 or TRBV12-4 with TRBJ2-1; 7 bases are a match to TRBD2. The CDR3 consists of 12 residues. After removal of 4 bases from V and 8 bases from J, the junction contained 2 bases not matched to a gene.